This T cell receptor (beta chain) was captured in a study of technical replicates of blood from several donors. Losses at the gene ends were 4 bases for V and 3 bases for J; bases not matched to a gene: 5. The germline CDR1 and CDR2 sequences are LNHDA and SQIVND (reference sequence). CDR3 length: 15 amino acids. Some clones are missing from TCRdb's copy, which holds only in-frame ones; the method was immunoSEQ multiplex PCR. The table records about 85,000 clones, around 94% of them present only once. Input material: T cells isolated from PBMCs. The sequence derives from a human donor in good health. The chain joins TRBV19 to TRBJ2-1; 8 nucleotides align to TRBD2. The CDR3 is CASSTTGTSYNEQFF. The CDR3 DNA reads TGTGCCAGTAGTACTACCGGGACTAGCTACAATGAGCAGTTCTTC. Variable domain in full (rest from reference TRBV19 and TRBJ2-1): DGGITQSPKYLFRKEGQNVTLSCEQNLNHDAMYWYRQDPGQGLRLIYYSQIVNDFQKGDIAEGYSVSREKKESFPLTVTSAQKNPTAFYLCASSTTGTSYNEQFFGPGTRLTVL.